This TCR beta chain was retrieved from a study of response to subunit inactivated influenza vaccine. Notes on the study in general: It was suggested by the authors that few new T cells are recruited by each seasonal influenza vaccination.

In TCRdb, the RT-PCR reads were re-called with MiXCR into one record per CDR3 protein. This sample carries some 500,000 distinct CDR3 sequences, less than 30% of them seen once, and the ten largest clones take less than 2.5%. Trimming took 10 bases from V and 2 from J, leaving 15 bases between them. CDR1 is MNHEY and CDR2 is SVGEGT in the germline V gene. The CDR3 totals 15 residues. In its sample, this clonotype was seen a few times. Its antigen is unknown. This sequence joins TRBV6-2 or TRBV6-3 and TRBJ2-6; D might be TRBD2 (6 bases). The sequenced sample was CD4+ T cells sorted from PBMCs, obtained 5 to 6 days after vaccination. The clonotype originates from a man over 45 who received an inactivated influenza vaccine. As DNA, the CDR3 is TGTGCCATCGCGGAGGCGGGGACTGGGGCCAACGTCCTGACTTTC. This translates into CAIAEAGTGANVLTF.